Included here is one T cell receptor (beta chain) sequence, with context. The assay was immunoSEQ multiplex PCR, and TCRdb's table has in-frame clones only and misses some. The profile covers about 66,000 clones, with about 94% appearing a single time and roughly 3% taken by the ten largest. This record comes from a study of T cells after posttransplantation cyclophosphamide. Germline values: CDR1 LGHNA, CDR2 YSLEER. The CDR3 is made up of 15 amino acids. V shed 1 base and J 4 bases; nucleotides not matched to a gene: 2. V is TRBV4-3 and J is TRBJ2-3; 10 nucleotides align to TRBD1. Sequenced sample: PBMCs. This receptor was identified in a woman aged 25 to 39 in good health and a related stem cell transplant donor. For the CDR3, the DNA is TGCGCCAGCAGCCAAGGGGACAGGGGTTCAGATACGCAGTATTTT. Amino acid sequence: CASSQGDRGSDTQYF.